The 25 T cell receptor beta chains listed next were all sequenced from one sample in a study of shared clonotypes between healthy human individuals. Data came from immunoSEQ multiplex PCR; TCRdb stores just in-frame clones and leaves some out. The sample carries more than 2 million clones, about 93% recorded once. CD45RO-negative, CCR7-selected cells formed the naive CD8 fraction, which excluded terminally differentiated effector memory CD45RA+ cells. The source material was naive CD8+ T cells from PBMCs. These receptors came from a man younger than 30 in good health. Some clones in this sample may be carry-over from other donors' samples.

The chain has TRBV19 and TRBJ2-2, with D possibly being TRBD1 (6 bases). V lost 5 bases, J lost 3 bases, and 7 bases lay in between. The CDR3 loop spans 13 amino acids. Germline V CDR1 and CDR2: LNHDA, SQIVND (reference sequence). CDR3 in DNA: TGTGCCAGTAGTGGACAGTACACCGGGGAGCTGTTTTTT. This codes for CASSGQYTGELFF. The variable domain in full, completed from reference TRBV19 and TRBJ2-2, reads DGGITQSPKYLFRKEGQNVTLSCEQNLNHDAMYWYRQDPGQGLRLIYYSQIVNDFQKGDIAEGYSVSREKKESFPLTVTSAQKNPTAFYLCASSGQYTGELFFGEGSRLTVL.

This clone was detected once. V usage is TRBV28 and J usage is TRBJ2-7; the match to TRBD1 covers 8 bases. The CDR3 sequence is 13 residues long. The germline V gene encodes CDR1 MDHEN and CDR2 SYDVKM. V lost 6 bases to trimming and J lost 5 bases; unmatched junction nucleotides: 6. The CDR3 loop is CASRMTGDHEQYF. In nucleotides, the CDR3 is TGTGCCAGCAGGATGACAGGGGACCACGAGCAGTACTTC.

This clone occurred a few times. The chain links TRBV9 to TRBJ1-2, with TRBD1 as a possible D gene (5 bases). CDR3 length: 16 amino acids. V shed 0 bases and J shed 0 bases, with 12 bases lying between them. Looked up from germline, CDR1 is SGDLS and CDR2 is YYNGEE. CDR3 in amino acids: CASSVGRRGANYGYTF. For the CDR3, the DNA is TGTGCCAGCAGCGTAGGAAGGAGGGGAGCTAACTATGGCTACACCTTC.

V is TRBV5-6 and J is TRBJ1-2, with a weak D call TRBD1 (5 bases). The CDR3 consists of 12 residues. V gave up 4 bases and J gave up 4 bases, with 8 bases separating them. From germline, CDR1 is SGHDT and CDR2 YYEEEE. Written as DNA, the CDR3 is TGTGCCAGCAGCGACGGGACCTATGGCTACACCTTC. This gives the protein CASSDGTYGYTF.

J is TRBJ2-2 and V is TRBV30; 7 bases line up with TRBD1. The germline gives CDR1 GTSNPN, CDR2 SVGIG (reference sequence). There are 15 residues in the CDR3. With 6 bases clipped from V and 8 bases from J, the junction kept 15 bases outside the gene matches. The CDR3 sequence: CACPLNEGARGELFF. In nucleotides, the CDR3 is TGTGCCTGCCCCCTCAACGAGGGGGCAAGAGGGGAGCTGTTTTTT.

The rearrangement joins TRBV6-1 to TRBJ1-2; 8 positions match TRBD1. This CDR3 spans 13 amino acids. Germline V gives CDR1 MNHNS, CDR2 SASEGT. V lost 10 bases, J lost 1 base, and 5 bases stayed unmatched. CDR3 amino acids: CAITDRDNYGYTF. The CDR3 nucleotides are TGTGCCATAACGGACAGGGATAACTATGGCTACACCTTC.

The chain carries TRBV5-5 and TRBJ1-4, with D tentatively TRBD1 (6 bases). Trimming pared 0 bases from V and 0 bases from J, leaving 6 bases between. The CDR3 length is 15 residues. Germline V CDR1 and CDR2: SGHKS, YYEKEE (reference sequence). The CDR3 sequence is CASSLEGATNEKLFF. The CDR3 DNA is TGTGCCAGCAGCTTGGAGGGGGCAACTAATGAAAAACTGTTTTTT. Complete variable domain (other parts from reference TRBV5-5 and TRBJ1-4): DAGVTQSPTHLIKTRGQQVTLRCSPISGHKSVSWYQQVLGQGPQFIFQYYEKEERGRGNFPDRFSARQFPNYSSELNVNALLLGDSALYLCASSLEGATNEKLFFGSGTQLSVL.

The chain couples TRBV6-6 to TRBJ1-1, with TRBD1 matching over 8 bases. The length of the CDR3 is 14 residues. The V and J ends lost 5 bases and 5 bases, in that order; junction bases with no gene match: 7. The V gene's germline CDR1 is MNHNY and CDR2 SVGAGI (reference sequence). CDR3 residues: CASSHEDRVTEAFF. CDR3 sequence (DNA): TGTGCCAGCAGTCACGAGGACAGGGTGACTGAAGCTTTCTTT.

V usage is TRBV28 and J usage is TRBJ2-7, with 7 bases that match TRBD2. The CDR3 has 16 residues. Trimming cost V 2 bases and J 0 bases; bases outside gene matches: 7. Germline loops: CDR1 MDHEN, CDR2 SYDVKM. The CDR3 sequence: CASSLPQSGVSYEQYF. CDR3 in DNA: TGTGCCAGCAGTTTACCCCAAAGCGGGGTCTCCTACGAGCAGTACTTC. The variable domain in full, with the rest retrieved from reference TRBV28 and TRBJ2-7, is DVKVTQSSRYLVKRTGEKVFLECVQDMDHENMFWYRQDPGLGLRLIYFSYDVKMKEKGDIPEGYSVSREKKERFSLILESASTNQTSMYLCASSLPQSGVSYEQYFGPGTRLTVT.

The CDR3 region is CASSVAPEPSYEQYF. For the CDR3, the DNA is TGTGCCAGCAGCGTAGCCCCAGAACCGTCCTACGAGCAGTACTTC. V usage is TRBV9 and J usage is TRBJ2-7, with unresolved D. Between the trimmed V and J ends, which lost 0 bases and 1 base, there was a span of 11 bases. From germline, CDR1 is SGDLS and CDR2 YYNGEE. CDR3 size: 15 residues. The full variable domain, rest sourced from reference TRBV9 and TRBJ2-7, is DSGVTQTPKHLITATGQRVTLRCSPRSGDLSVYWYQQSLDQGLQFLIQYYNGEERAKGNILERFSAQQFPDLHSELNLSSLELGDSALYFCASSVAPEPSYEQYFGPGTRLTVT.

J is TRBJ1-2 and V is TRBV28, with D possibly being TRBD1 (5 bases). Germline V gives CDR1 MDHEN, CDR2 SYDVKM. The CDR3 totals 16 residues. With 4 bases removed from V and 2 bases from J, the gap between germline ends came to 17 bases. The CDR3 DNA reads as TGTGCCAGCAGTTCCCCCCCGCAGGCAGGGAACTATGGCTACACCTTC. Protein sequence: CASSSPPQAGNYGYTF.

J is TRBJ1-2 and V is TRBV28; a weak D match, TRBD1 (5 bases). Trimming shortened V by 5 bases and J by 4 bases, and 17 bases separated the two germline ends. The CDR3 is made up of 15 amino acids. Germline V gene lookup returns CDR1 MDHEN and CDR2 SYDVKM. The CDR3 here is CASSPRDEPFYGYTF. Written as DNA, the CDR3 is TGTGCCAGCAGTCCGCGGGACGAACCATTCTATGGCTACACCTTC.

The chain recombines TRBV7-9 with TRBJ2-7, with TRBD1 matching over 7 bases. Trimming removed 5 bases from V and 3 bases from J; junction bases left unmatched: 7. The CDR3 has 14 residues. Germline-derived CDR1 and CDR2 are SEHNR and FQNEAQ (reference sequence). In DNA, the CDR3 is TGTGCCAGCAGCGGACAGGCCGGCGGCTACGAGCAGTACTTC. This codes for CASSGQAGGYEQYF. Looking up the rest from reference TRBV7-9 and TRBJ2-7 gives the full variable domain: DTGVSQNPRHKITKRGQNVTFRCDPISEHNRLYWYRQTLGQGPEFLTYFQNEAQLEKSRLLSDRFSAERPKGSFSTLEIQRTEQGDSAMYLCASSGQAGGYEQYFGPGTRLTVT.

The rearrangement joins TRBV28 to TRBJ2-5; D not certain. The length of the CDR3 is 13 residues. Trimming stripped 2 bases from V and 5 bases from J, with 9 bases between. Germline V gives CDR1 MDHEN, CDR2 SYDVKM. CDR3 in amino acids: CASSLGLRETQYF. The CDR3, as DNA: TGTGCCAGCAGTTTAGGGCTCAGGGAGACCCAGTACTTC.

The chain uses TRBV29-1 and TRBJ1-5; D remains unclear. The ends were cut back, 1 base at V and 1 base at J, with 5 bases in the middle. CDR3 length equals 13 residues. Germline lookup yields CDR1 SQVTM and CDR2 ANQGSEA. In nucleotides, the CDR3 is TGCAGCGTTGAAGTCGCCAGCAATCAGCCCCAGCATTTT. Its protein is CSVEVASNQPQHF.

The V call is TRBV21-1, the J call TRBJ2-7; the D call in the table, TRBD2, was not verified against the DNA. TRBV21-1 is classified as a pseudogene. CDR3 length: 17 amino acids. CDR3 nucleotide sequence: TGTGCCAGCATCAACCCGAGCGGGAGGGAGCACAACTACGAGCAGTACTTC. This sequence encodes CASINPSGREHNYEQYF.

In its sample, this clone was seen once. The CDR3 coding sequence is TGTGCCAGCAGTTTCAGGGACAAGCACACCGGGGAGCTGTTTTTT. Protein: CASSFRDKHTGELFF. The chain carries TRBV27 and TRBJ2-2; the D gene is possibly TRBD1 (6 bases). CDR3 length: 15 amino acids. V lost 3 bases and J 3 bases, leaving 11 bases between the germline ends. Germline V gene sequence: CDR1 MNHEY, CDR2 SMNVEV (reference sequence).

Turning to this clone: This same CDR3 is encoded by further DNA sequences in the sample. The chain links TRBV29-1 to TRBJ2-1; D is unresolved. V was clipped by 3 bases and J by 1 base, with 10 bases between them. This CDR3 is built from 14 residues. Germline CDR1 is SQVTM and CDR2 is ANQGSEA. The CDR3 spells CSVEGGSSYNEQFF. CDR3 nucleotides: TGCAGCGTTGAGGGTGGGTCGTCCTACAATGAGCAGTTCTTC.

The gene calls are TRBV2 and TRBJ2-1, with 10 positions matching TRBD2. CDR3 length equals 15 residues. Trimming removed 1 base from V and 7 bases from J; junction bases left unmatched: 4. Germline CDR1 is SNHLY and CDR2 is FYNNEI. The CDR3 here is CASSEELAGINEQFF. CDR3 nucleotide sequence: TGTGCCAGCAGTGAAGAACTAGCGGGAATTAATGAGCAGTTCTTC.

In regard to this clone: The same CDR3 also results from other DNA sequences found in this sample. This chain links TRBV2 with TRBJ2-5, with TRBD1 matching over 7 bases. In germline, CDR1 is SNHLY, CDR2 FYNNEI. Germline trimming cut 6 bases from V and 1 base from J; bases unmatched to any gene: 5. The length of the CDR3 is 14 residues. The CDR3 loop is CASSDRQGQETQYF. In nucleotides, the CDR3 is TGTGCCAGCAGCGACCGACAGGGCCAAGAGACCCAGTACTTC. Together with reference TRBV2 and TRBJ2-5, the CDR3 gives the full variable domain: EPEVTQTPSHQVTQMGQEVILRCVPISNHLYFYWYRQILGQKVEFLVSFYNNEISEKSEIFDDQFSVERPDGSNFTLKIRSTKLEDSAMYFCASSDRQGQETQYFGPGTRLLVL.

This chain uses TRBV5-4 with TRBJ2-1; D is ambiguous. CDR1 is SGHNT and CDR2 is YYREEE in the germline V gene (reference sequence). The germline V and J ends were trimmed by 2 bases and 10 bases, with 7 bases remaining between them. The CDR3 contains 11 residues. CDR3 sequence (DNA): TGTGCCAGCAGCTTCAGCAAAGAGCAGTTCTTC. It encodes CASSFSKEQFF.

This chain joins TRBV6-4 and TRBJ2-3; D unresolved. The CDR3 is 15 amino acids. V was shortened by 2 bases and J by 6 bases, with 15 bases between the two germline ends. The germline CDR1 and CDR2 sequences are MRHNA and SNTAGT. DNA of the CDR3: TGTGCCAGCAGTGACCGGGTAGCCCCTGGGGATACGCAGTATTTT. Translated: CASSDRVAPGDTQYF.

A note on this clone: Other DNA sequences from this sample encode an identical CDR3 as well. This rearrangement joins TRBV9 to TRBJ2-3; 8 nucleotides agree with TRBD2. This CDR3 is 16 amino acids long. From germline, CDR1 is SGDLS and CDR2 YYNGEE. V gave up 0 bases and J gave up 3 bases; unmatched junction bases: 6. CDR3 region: CASSVGSGSSTDTQYF. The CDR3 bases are TGTGCCAGCAGCGTAGGCAGCGGGAGTTCAACAGATACGCAGTATTTT.

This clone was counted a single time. CDR3 in DNA: TGTGCCAGCAGCCGAACCCCCGGGTATCAAGAGACCCAGTACTTC. Amino acids: CASSRTPGYQETQYF. The genes are TRBV7-3 and TRBJ2-5; D ambiguous. The CDR3 has 15 amino acids. Germline CDR1 reads SGHTA; CDR2 reads FQGTGA. Trimming took 5 bases from V and 2 from J, leaving 15 bases between them.

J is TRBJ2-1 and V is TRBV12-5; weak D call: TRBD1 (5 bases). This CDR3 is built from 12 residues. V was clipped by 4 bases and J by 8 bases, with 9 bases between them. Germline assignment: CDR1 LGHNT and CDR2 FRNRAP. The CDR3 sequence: CASGYPGYEQFF. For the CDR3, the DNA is TGTGCTAGTGGTTACCCAGGGTATGAGCAGTTCTTC. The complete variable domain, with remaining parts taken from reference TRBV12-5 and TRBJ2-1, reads DARVTQTPRHKVTEMGQEVTMRCQPILGHNTVFWYRQTMMQGLELLAYFRNRAPLDDSGMPKDRFSAEMPDATLATLKIQPSEPRDSAVYFCASGYPGYEQFFGPGTRLTVL.